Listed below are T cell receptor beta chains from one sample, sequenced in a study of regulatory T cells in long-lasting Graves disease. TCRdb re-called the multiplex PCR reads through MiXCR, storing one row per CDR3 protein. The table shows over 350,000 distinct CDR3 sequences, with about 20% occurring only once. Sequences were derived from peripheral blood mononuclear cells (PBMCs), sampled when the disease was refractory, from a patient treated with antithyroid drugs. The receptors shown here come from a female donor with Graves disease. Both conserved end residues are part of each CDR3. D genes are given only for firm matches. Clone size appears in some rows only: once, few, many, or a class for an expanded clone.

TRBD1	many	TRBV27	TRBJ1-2	CASTDRAGLMRGYTF	TGTGCCAGCACAGACAGGGCGGGATTGATGCGGGGCTACACCTTC
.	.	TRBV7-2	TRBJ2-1	CASRSPLNAYNEQFF	TGTGCCAGCAGGTCCCCACTAAACGCCTACAATGAGCAGTTCTTC
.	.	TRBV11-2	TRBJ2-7	CASSLGRWTDYEQYF	TGTGCCAGCAGCTTAGGAAGGTGGACAGACTACGAGCAGTACTTC
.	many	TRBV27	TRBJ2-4	CASSLSAAIAKNIQYF	TGTGCCAGCAGTTTATCAGCAGCAATAGCCAAAAACATTCAGTACTTC
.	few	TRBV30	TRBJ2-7	CAWAETGMGYEQYF	TGTGCCTGGGCGGAGACTGGCATGGGCTACGAGCAGTACTTC
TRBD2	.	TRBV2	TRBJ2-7	CASSPWAGGGHEQYF	TGTGCCAGCAGTCCGTGGGCGGGAGGGGGCCACGAGCAGTACTTC
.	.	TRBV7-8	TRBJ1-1	CASSPFRLSTEAFF	TGTGCCAGCAGCCCCTTTCGCCTGTCAACTGAAGCTTTCTTT
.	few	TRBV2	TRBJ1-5	CASKRRDSDQPQHF	TGTGCCAGCAAACGGAGAGACAGTGATCAGCCCCAGCATTTT
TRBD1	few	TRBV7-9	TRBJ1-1	CASSSGTGSAFF	TGTGCCAGCAGCTCCGGGACAGGTTCAGCTTTCTTT
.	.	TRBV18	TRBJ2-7	CASSPAGDEQYF	TGTGCCAGCTCACCGGCTGGAGATGAGCAGTACTTC
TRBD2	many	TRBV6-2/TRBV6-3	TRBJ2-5	CASSYPGGQETQYF	TGTGCCAGCAGTTACCCGGGAGGCCAAGAGACCCAGTACTTC
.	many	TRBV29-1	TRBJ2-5	CSVFQGRGSLLAPKETQYF	TGCAGCGTTTTTCAAGGCAGGGGATCTTTACTAGCGCCAAAAGAGACCCAGTACTTC
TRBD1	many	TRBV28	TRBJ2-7	CASLDRVAHEQYF	TGTGCCAGCCTGGACAGGGTCGCCCACGAGCAGTACTTC
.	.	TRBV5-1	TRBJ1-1	CASHQQGTNTEAFF	TGCGCCAGCCACCAACAGGGAACGAACACTGAAGCTTTCTTT
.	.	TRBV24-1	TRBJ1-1	CATSGETVEAFF	TGTGCCACCAGTGGAGAGACAGTTGAAGCTTTCTTT
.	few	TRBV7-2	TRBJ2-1	CASSNRRHNEQFF	TGTGCCAGCAGCAACCGACGGCACAATGAGCAGTTCTTC
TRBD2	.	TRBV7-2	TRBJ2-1	CASSSVGTSGYNEQFF	TGTGCCAGCAGCTCCGTTGGGACTAGCGGATACAATGAGCAGTTCTTC
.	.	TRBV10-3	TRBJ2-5	CAISEAGRPGETQYF	TGTGCCATCAGTGAGGCGGGCCGCCCTGGGGAGACCCAGTACTTC
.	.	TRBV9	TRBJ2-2	CASSQIGGGTGELFF	TGTGCCAGCAGCCAAATAGGAGGGGGAACCGGGGAGCTGTTTTTT
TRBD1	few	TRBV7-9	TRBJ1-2	CASSSFRDREDYGYTF	TGTGCCAGCAGCTCATTTAGGGACAGGGAGGACTATGGCTACACCTTC
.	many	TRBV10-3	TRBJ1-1	CAISRQNLNTEAFF	TGTGCCATCAGCCGACAGAACTTGAACACTGAAGCTTTCTTT
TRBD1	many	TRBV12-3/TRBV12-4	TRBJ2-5	CASSLTGVRETQYF	TGTGCCAGCAGTTTAACAGGGGTCCGAGAGACCCAGTACTTC